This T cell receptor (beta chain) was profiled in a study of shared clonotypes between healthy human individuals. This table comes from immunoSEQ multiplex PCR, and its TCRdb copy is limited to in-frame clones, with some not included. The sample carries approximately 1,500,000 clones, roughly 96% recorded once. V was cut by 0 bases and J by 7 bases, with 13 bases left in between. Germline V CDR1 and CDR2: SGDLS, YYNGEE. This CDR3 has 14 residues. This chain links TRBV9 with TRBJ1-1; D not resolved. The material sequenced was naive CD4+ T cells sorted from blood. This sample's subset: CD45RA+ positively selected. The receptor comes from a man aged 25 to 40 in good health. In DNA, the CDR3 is TGTGCCAGCAGCGTAGGAGGATCAACCCTTGAAGCTTTCTTT. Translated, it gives CASSVGGSTLEAFF.